These 9 T cell receptor beta chains were sequenced from one sample in a study of long-term antiretroviral therapy in people with HIV. This was the immunoSEQ v3.0 assay at survey level. Generated by immunoSEQ multiplex PCR, the TCRdb table keeps only in-frame clones and is missing some. The table shows approximately 15,000 clones, with 88% occurring only once. The sample consisted of unsorted PBMCs, taken 6.9 years after starting antiretroviral therapy. Receptors were obtained from a man aged 45-60 years with HIV.

This clone was seen only a few times. The genes are TRBV30 and TRBJ2-7; D may be TRBD1 or TRBD2 (5 bases each). Germline V gene data show CDR1 as GTSNPN and CDR2 as SVGIG (reference sequence). CDR3 length: 13 residues. V lost 7 bases, J lost 6 bases, and 19 bases lay in between. The CDR3 protein is CASLRPGTGEQYF. The CDR3 DNA is TGTGCCTCCCTAAGGCCCGGGACCGGCGAGCAGTACTTC.

This chain connects TRBV10-3 to TRBJ2-3, with D unresolved. The V end lost 2 bases, the J end lost 5 bases, and 5 bases lay between the germline ends. The CDR3 covers 12 residues. CDR1 and CDR2 (germline): ENHRY, SYGVKD. Written as DNA, the CDR3 is TGTGCCATCAGTGAGCAGGAAGATACGCAGTATTTT. This gives the protein CAISEQEDTQYF.

The chain uses TRBV11-2 and TRBJ2-3; maybe TRBD1 (5 bases). The V gene lost 3 bases and the J gene lost 4 bases, with 11 bases spanning the gap. Germline CDR1 and CDR2: SGHAT and FQNNGV. The CDR3 covers 14 residues. The CDR3 bases are TGTGCCAGCAGCTTTCGCAGACAGTCAGATACGCAGTATTTT. It specifies CASSFRRQSDTQYF.

The V gene is TRBV9, the J gene TRBJ1-3; D is perhaps TRBD1 (6 bases). V was trimmed by 4 bases and J by 3 bases, leaving 20 bases between them. Germline V gene sequence: CDR1 SGDLS, CDR2 YYNGEE. The CDR3 sequence is 17 residues long. The CDR3 nucleotides read TGTGCCAGCAGCCCATGGGGGGGGGCTGAGGATGGAAACACCATATATTTT. Its translation: CASSPWGGAEDGNTIYF. Looking up the rest from reference TRBV9 and TRBJ1-3 gives the full variable domain: DSGVTQTPKHLITATGQRVTLRCSPRSGDLSVYWYQQSLDQGLQFLIQYYNGEERAKGNILERFSAQQFPDLHSELNLSSLELGDSALYFCASSPWGGAEDGNTIYFGEGSWLTVV.

V and J are TRBV9 and TRBJ1-2; perhaps TRBD1 as D (6 bases). Trimming cost V 7 bases and J 4 bases, with 14 bases left between them. Germline CDR1 reads SGDLS; CDR2 reads YYNGEE. This CDR3 is built from 13 residues. DNA for the CDR3: TGTGCCAGCGGCAGGGGTGACGGCTATGGCTACACCTTC. Translating gives CASGRGDGYGYTF.

The rearrangement links TRBV6-5 to TRBJ1-1, with 7 bases aligning to TRBD1. The CDR3 length is 15 residues. Trimming removed 0 bases from V and 2 bases from J; junction bases left unmatched: 3. Looked up from germline, CDR1 is MNHEY and CDR2 is SVGAGI. This chain's CDR3 is CASSYSGTVNTEAFF. CDR3 coding DNA: TGTGCCAGCAGTTACTCCGGGACAGTTAACACTGAAGCTTTCTTT.

The chain employs TRBV2 and TRBJ2-7; TRBD1 or TRBD2 may be the D gene (5 bases each). CDR1 is SNHLY and CDR2 is FYNNEI in the germline V gene. The CDR3 extends over 15 amino acids. The V end was cut by 8 bases, the J end by 1 base, with 18 bases between. CDR3 sequence reads: CASVRDGGLSYEQYF. The CDR3 region has the DNA TGTGCCAGCGTCCGGGACGGAGGATTATCCTACGAGCAGTACTTC.

The V call is TRBV28, the J call TRBJ2-7, with 7 bases lining up with TRBD2. Losses at the gene ends were 5 bases for V and 3 bases for J; bases not matched to a gene: 10. The CDR3 contains 15 residues. Germline values: CDR1 MDHEN, CDR2 SYDVKM. The CDR3 nucleotides read TGTGCCAGCAGTGGAACTAGCGCCAGCTACTACGAGCAGTACTTC. It specifies CASSGTSASYYEQYF. Complete variable domain (other parts from reference TRBV28 and TRBJ2-7): DVKVTQSSRYLVKRTGEKVFLECVQDMDHENMFWYRQDPGLGLRLIYFSYDVKMKEKGDIPEGYSVSREKKERFSLILESASTNQTSMYLCASSGTSASYYEQYFGPGTRLTVT.

The rearrangement uses TRBV5-6 and TRBJ1-1; unclear D gene. CDR1 and CDR2 from the germline V gene are SGHDT and YYEEEE. This CDR3 spans 14 amino acids. Trimming took 3 bases from V and 1 from J, leaving 10 bases between them. The CDR3 nucleotides are TGTGCCAGCAGCTCCCCCGGTCGGAACACTGAAGCTTTCTTT. As protein: CASSSPGRNTEAFF. Full variable domain (rest looked up from reference TRBV5-6 and TRBJ1-1): DAGVTQSPTHLIKTRGQQVTLRCSPKSGHDTVSWYQQALGQGPQFIFQYYEEEERQRGNFPDRFSGHQFPNYSSELNVNALLLGDSALYLCASSSPGRNTEAFFGQGTRLTVV.